Shown below are 20 T cell receptor beta chains from a single sample sequenced in a study of blood T cell repertoires in COVID-19 (dated by TCRdb to 2018 to 2020). Library prep was done by the immunoSEQ multiplex PCR assay. TCRdb retrieved this table from immuneACCESS and kept in-frame rearrangements only. Not all clones are present; in checked studies, unresolved V genes account for under half, and no reason is known for the remainder. For this sample there are around 290,000 clones; around 90% appear just once. Of the sample, less than 2% is held by the ten largest clones. Sequencing used PBMCs or T cells enriched from blood (not recorded which). Receptors originate from a woman in her 40s who had recovered from COVID-19.

This clone has more than one count but fewer than ten. The V call is TRBV5-6, the J call TRBJ2-3; a possible D gene is TRBD2 (5 bases). The V and J ends lost 5 bases and 5 bases respectively, with 6 bases between them. CDR3 length: 11 amino acids. Germline CDR1 SGHDT, CDR2 YYEEEE. CDR3 protein: CASSRGDTQYF. The CDR3 DNA reads as TGTGCCAGCAGTCGGGGAGATACGCAGTATTTT.

V and J are TRBV19 and TRBJ2-3, with D hard to call. This CDR3 has 14 residues. The germline V gene has CDR1 LNHDA and CDR2 SQIVND (reference sequence). V was shortened by 5 bases and J by 1 base, with 10 bases between the two germline ends. Here the CDR3 DNA reads TGTGCCAGTAGTGAGGATTGGGGCACAGATACGCAGTATTTT. Residues: CASSEDWGTDTQYF.

The chain couples TRBV27 to TRBJ2-3; 7 positions agree with TRBD1. The CDR3 contains 17 residues. V lost 5 bases, J lost 0 bases, and 11 bases stayed unmatched. The germline V gene has CDR1 MNHEY and CDR2 SMNVEV (reference sequence). The CDR3 spells CASSGTGQLFSTDTQYF. The CDR3 coding sequence is TGTGCCAGCAGTGGGACGGGACAGCTCTTTAGCACAGATACGCAGTATTTT.

The chain uses TRBV6-4 and TRBJ1-2; D not certain. The CDR3 sequence is 16 residues long. Germline V gene sequence: CDR1 MRHNA, CDR2 SNTAGT. V lost 6 bases to trimming and J lost 7 bases, with 24 bases between them. CDR3 in DNA: TGTGCCAGCAGAAAAGTCGACGGCACTGGGGAGTTTGGCTACACCTTC. As protein: CASRKVDGTGEFGYTF.

The chain couples TRBV5-4 to TRBJ2-1; 11 bases are shared with TRBD1. The CDR3 contains 15 residues. In germline, CDR1 is SGHNT, CDR2 YYREEE (reference sequence). Trimming at V came to 3 bases and at J to 5 bases, leaving 4 bases not matched to a gene. The CDR3 region is CASSSPGQGDNEQFF. The CDR3 nucleotides read TGTGCCAGCAGCTCACCGGGACAGGGGGACAATGAGCAGTTCTTC.

This chain joins TRBV7-3 and TRBJ1-2; 9 bases map to TRBD1. J gave up 7 bases and V 1 base, and 13 bases lay outside the gene matches. Per the germline V gene, CDR1 is SGHTA and CDR2 is FQGTGA. The CDR3 contains 17 residues. This CDR3 is CASSLRPWGQGPSGYTF. The CDR3 nucleotides are TGTGCCAGCAGCTTAAGGCCGTGGGGACAGGGCCCTTCTGGCTACACCTTC.

This chain connects TRBV28 to TRBJ1-1, with TRBD1 identical over 10 bases. The V gene end was trimmed by 4 bases and the J gene end by 1 base; junction bases not matched to a gene: 3. The CDR3 length is 15 residues. Germline V gene lookup returns CDR1 MDHEN and CDR2 SYDVKM. The CDR3 loop is CASSSGTGANTEAFF. CDR3 nucleotides: TGTGCCAGCAGTTCGGGGACAGGGGCGAACACTGAAGCTTTCTTT.

The rearrangement links TRBV11-2 to TRBJ2-1; a possible D gene is TRBD1 (7 bases). V gave up 5 bases and J gave up 2 bases, with 10 bases separating them. Germline V gene data show CDR1 as SGHAT and CDR2 as FQNNGV. The CDR3 runs to 14 residues. CDR3 bases: TGTGCCAGCAGCCAGGGGGGACCCTACAATGAGCAGTTCTTC. It is translated as CASSQGGPYNEQFF.

The CDR3 DNA reads as TGTGCCAGCAGCGTAACAGTGAGCGGGGAGCTGTTTTTT. Its translation is CASSVTVSGELFF. V usage is TRBV9 and J usage is TRBJ2-2; D is unresolved. Looked up from germline, CDR1 is SGDLS and CDR2 is YYNGEE. The CDR3 has 13 residues. Trimming cost V 1 base and J 7 bases, with 8 bases left between them.

This clone has just one count. This chain joins TRBV2 and TRBJ2-1; 12 bases agree with TRBD2. V gave up 0 bases and J gave up 8 bases; unmatched junction bases: 14. This CDR3 contains 19 residues. CDR1 is SNHLY and CDR2 is FYNNEI in the germline V gene. The CDR3 bases are TGTGCCAGCAGTGAAGCCCGCGGACTAGCGGGGAACCCATTTGATGAGCAGTTCTTC. Protein sequence: CASSEARGLAGNPFDEQFF.

This chain links TRBV2 with TRBJ2-5; 9 bases are a match to TRBD2. V dropped 1 base and J dropped 5; count of bases not matched to a gene: 2. Germline lookup yields CDR1 SNHLY and CDR2 FYNNEI. The CDR3 has 14 residues. CDR3 coding DNA: TGTGCCAGCAGTGAAGGCGGGAGGGCCGAGACCCAGTACTTC. Residues: CASSEGGRAETQYF.

This clone was picked up a small number of times. The chain carries TRBV9 and TRBJ1-2; unclear D gene. Trimming left V 0 bases short and J 8 bases short, with 11 bases between. Germline V CDR1 and CDR2: SGDLS, YYNGEE. The CDR3 covers 13 residues. CDR3 protein: CASSVGTLGGYTF. The CDR3 DNA reads as TGTGCCAGCAGCGTAGGAACCCTCGGGGGCTACACCTTC.

This chain links TRBV5-1 with TRBJ2-1, with D maybe TRBD1 (5 bases). Germline V gives CDR1 SGHRS, CDR2 YFSETQ. This CDR3 is 13 amino acids long. V lost 1 base, J lost 6 bases, and 8 bases lay in between. CDR3 sequence (DNA): TGCGCCAGCAGCTTGTCCCAGGGCAATGAGCAGTTCTTC. Translating gives CASSLSQGNEQFF.

The V call is TRBV29-1, the J call TRBJ2-1, with a possible D match to TRBD2 (6 bases). Germline CDR1 SQVTM, CDR2 ANQGSEA. CDR3 length: 15 amino acids. Deletions cut 4 bases from V and 12 bases from J, with 25 bases between. Written as DNA, the CDR3 is TGCAGCGTTGTAATCGGGAGCCCCCTCGGGGGTGCGCAGTTCTTC. Protein: CSVVIGSPLGGAQFF.

V and J are TRBV15 and TRBJ2-7, with D possibly being TRBD1 (6 bases). Germline V gives CDR1 LNHNV, CDR2 YYDKDF (reference sequence). CDR3 length equals 13 residues. Trimming shortened V by 6 bases and J by 2 bases, and 11 bases separated the two germline ends. The DNA for the CDR3 is TGTGCCACCAGGCAGGACAGACCCTACGAGCAGTACTTC. Residues: CATRQDRPYEQYF.

J is TRBJ1-1 and V is TRBV6-5; a weak D match, TRBD1 (5 bases). Germline V gives CDR1 MNHEY, CDR2 SVGAGI. The ends were cut back, 4 bases at V and 5 bases at J, with 8 bases in the middle. This CDR3 has 12 residues. The CDR3 loop is CASSFRETEAFF. As DNA, the CDR3 is TGTGCCAGCAGTTTCAGGGAAACTGAAGCTTTCTTT.

The chain uses TRBV28 and TRBJ2-7; 12 bases match TRBD2. The V and J ends lost 7 bases and 4 bases, in that order; junction bases with no gene match: 11. The V gene's germline CDR1 is MDHEN and CDR2 SYDVKM. The CDR3 is made up of 16 amino acids. For the CDR3, the DNA is TGTGCCAGCACCCACCGCGGACTAGCGGGAACTTACGAGCAGTACTTC. It is translated as CASTHRGLAGTYEQYF.

This clone was recorded only once. This rearrangement joins TRBV5-1 to TRBJ2-5, with D perhaps TRBD2 (6 bases). V was shortened by 0 bases and J by 6 bases, with 15 bases between the two germline ends. Germline V gene sequence: CDR1 SGHRS, CDR2 YFSETQ. The CDR3 length is 15 residues. CDR3 in amino acids: CASSLARVGGKTQYF. For the CDR3, the DNA is TGCGCCAGCAGCTTGGCCCGCGTCGGGGGAAAGACCCAGTACTTC.

The chain employs TRBV2 and TRBJ1-4, with 8 positions matching TRBD1. CDR3 size: 14 residues. CDR1 and CDR2 (germline): SNHLY, FYNNEI. V dropped 6 bases and J dropped 5; count of bases not matched to a gene: 5. In nucleotides, the CDR3 is TGTGCCAGCAGCGGCCGGGACAGGAATGAAAAACTGTTTTTT. Amino acids: CASSGRDRNEKLFF.

This clone was picked up one time. The J gene is TRBJ2-5, the V gene TRBV19, with 9 bases matching TRBD2. The CDR3 is 16 amino acids. Germline V gives CDR1 LNHDA, CDR2 SQIVND (reference sequence). With V trimmed by 4 bases and J by 4 bases, 10 bases remained unmatched. CDR3 amino acids: CASSKGSGSRIETQYF. The DNA for the CDR3 is TGTGCCAGTAGTAAAGGTAGCGGGAGTAGAATAGAGACCCAGTACTTC.